This TCR beta chain was documented in a study of PD-1 blockade in classical Hodgkin lymphoma. General study points: Reported findings placed baseline TCR diversity lower in newly diagnosed patients (compared with healthy donors).

The table came from immunoSEQ multiplex PCR; TCRdb's copy has only in-frame clones and leaves some out. This table holds approximately 26,000 clones, about 76% found once. All patients experienced relapse after autologous stem cell transplantation, and brentuximab vedotin exposure was variable. The CDR3 extends over 13 amino acids. V was cut by 8 bases and J by 3 bases, with 14 bases left in between. CDR1 SNHLY and CDR2 FYNNEI come from the germline V gene. This clone was detected once. Its antigen remains unknown. This material consisted of peripheral blood mononuclear cells (PBMCs), taken before the second cycle of nivolumab. This sequence originates from a human donor with classical Hodgkin lymphoma. V gene TRBV2 combines with J gene TRBJ2-7; D is uncertain. CDR3 region: CASLPSEGYEQYF. Written as DNA, the CDR3 is TGTGCCAGCCTCCCATCCGAAGGCTACGAGCAGTACTTC.